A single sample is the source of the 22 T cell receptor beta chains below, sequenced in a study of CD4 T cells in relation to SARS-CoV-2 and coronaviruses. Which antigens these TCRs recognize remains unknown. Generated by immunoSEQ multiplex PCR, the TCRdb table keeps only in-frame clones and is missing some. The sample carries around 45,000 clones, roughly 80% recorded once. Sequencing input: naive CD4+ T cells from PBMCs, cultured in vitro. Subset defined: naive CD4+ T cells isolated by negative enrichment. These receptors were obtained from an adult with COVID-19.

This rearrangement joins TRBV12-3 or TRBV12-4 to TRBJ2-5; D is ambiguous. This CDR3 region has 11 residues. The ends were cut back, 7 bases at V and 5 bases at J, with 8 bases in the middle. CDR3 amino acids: CASTAEETQYF. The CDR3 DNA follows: TGTGCCAGCACAGCAGAGGAGACCCAGTACTTC.

In nucleotides, the CDR3 is TGTGCCAGCAGCTTAGAGGGAAGCTCCTACAATGAGCAGTTCTTC. Encoded protein: CASSLEGSSYNEQFF. This rearrangement joins TRBV7-2 to TRBJ2-1; D gene ambiguous. The CDR3 length is 15 residues. In germline, CDR1 is SGHTA, CDR2 FQGNSA. V dropped 1 base and J dropped 0 bases, with 7 bases sitting between them.

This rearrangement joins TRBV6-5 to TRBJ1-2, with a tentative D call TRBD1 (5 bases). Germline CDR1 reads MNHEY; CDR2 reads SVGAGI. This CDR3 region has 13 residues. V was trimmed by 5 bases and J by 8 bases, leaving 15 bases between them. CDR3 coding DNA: TGTGCCAGCAGTCAGTCGGCAGGGCGCGGCTACACCTTC. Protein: CASSQSAGRGYTF.

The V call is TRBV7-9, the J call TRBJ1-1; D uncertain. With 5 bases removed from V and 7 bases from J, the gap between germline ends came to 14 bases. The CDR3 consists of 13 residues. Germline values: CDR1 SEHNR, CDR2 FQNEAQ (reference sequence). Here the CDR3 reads CASSTSRGDEAFF. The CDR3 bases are TGTGCCAGCAGCACAAGCCGGGGAGATGAAGCTTTCTTT.

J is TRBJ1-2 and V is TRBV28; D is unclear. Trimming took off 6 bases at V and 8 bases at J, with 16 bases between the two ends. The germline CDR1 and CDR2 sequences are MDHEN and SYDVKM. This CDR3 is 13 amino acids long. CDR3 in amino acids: CASSSSRKGGYTF. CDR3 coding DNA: TGTGCCAGCAGCTCCAGCCGGAAGGGAGGCTACACCTTC.

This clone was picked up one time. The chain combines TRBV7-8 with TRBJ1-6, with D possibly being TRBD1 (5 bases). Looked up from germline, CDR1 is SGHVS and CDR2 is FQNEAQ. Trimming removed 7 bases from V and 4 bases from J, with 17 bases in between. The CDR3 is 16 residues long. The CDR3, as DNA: TGTGCCAGCACCCTAGCGAGGGACTTTTATAATTCACCCCTCCACTTT. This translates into CASTLARDFYNSPLHF.

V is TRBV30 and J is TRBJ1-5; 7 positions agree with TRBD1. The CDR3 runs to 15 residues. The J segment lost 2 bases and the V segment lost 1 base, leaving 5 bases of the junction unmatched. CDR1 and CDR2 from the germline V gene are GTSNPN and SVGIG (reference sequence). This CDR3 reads CAWSGGGPGNQPQHF. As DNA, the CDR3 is TGTGCCTGGAGTGGAGGGGGCCCGGGCAATCAGCCCCAGCATTTT.

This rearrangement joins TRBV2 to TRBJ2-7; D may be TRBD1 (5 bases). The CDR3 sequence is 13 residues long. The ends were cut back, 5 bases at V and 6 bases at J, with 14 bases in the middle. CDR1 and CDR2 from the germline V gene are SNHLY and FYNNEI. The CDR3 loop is CASSRTLSAEQYF. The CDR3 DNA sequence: TGTGCCAGCAGTAGGACACTCTCGGCCGAGCAGTACTTC.

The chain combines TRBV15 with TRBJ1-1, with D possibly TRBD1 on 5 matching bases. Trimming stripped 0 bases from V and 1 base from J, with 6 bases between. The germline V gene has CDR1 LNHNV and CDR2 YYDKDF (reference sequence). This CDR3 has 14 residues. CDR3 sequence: CATSRDQGNTEAFF. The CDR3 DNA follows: TGTGCCACCAGCAGAGATCAGGGGAACACTGAAGCTTTCTTT.

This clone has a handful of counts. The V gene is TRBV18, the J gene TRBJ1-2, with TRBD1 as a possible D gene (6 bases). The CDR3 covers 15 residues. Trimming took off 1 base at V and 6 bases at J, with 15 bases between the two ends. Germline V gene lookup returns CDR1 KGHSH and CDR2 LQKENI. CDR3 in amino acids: CASSPLGGGLHGYTF. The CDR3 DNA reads TGTGCCAGCTCACCACTGGGTGGGGGGCTCCATGGCTACACCTTC.

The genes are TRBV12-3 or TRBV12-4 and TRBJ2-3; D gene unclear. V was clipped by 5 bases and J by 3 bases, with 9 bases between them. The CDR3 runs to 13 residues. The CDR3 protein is CASSPLRTDTQYF. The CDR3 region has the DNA TGTGCCAGCAGTCCCCTGCGGACAGATACGCAGTATTTT.

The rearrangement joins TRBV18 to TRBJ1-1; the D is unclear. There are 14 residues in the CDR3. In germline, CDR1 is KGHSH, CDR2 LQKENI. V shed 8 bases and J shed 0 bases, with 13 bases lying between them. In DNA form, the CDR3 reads TGTGCCAGCCGAGTCGGGTTCATGAACACTGAAGCTTTCTTT. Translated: CASRVGFMNTEAFF.

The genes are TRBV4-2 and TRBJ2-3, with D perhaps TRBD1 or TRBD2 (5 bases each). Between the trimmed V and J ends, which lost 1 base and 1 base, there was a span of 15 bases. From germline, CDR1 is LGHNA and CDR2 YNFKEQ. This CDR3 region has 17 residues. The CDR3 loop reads CASSQVLGQGRTDTQYF. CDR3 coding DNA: TGTGCCAGCAGCCAAGTACTCGGGCAGGGACGCACAGATACGCAGTATTTT.

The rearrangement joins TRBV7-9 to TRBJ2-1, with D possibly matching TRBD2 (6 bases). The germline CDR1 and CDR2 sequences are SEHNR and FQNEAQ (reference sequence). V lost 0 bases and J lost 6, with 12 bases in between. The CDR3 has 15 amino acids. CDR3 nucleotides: TGTGCCAGCAGCTTAGCTGGAGGGCCTATCAATGAGCAGTTCTTC. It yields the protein CASSLAGGPINEQFF.

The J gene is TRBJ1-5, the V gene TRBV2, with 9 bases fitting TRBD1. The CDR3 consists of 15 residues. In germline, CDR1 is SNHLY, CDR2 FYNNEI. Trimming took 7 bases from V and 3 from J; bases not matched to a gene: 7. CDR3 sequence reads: CASNKRDRDNQPQHF. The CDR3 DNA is TGTGCCAGCAACAAACGGGACAGGGACAATCAGCCCCAGCATTTT.

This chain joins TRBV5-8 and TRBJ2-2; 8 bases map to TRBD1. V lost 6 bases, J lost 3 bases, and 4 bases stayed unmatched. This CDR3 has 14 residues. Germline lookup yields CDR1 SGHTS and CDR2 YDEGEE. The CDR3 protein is CASTGGGDTGELFF. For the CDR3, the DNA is TGTGCCAGCACAGGGGGCGGGGACACCGGGGAGCTGTTTTTT.

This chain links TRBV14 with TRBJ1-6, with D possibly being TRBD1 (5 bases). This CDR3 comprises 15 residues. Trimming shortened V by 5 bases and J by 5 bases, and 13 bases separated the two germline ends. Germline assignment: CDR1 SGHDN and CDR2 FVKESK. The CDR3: CASSYLGGDNSPLHF. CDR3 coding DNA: TGTGCCAGCAGCTACCTGGGGGGTGATAATTCACCCCTCCACTTT.

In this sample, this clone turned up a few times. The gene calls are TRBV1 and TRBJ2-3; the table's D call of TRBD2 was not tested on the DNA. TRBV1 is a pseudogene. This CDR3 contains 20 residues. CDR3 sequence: CTSSPPGLAGDEHSTDTQYF. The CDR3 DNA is TGCACCAGCAGCCCGCCCGGACTAGCGGGAGATGAGCATAGCACAGATACGCAGTATTTT.

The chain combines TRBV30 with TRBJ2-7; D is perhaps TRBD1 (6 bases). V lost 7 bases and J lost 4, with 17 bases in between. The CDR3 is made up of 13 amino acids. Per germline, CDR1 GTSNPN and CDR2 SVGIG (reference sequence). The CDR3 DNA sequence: TGTGCCTCTACAGGGTGGTACGATTACGAGCAGTACTTC. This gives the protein CASTGWYDYEQYF.

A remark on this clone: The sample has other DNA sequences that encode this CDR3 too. The CDR3 DNA is TGTGCCAGCAGCCCGGGAAATAGTTACGAGCAGTACTTC. This translates into CASSPGNSYEQYF. This chain uses TRBV6-5 with TRBJ2-7, with D possibly matching TRBD2 (5 bases). The germline CDR1 and CDR2 sequences are MNHEY and SVGAGI. Trimming took 6 bases from V and 4 from J, leaving 13 bases between them. The CDR3 covers 13 residues.

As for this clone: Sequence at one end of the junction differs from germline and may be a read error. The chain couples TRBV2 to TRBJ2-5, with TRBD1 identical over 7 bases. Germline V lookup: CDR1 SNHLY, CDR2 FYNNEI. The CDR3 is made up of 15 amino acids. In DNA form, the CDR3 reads TGTGCCAGCAATGAAGGACAGGTGGTTGGAGAGACCCAGTACTTC. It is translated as CASNEGQVVGETQYF.

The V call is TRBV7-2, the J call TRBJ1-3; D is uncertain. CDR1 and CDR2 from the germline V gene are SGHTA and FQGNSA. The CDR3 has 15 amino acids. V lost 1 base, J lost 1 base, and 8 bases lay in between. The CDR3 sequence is CASSLESGSGNTIYF. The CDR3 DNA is TGTGCCAGCAGCTTAGAGTCTGGATCTGGAAACACCATATATTTT.